A selection of T cell receptor beta chains follows, all from one sample in a study of shared clonotypes between healthy human individuals. Method: immunoSEQ multiplex PCR; TCRdb's copy keeps in-frame clones and lacks some. The sample has 2 million to 2.5 million clones; around 96% are singletons. Material: naive CD8+ T cells sorted from blood. The receptors stem from a man between 18 and 35 years old in good health. CDR3s include the opening cysteine and the closing phenylalanine or tryptophan. Each record gives: clone size, J gene, D gene, V gene, CDR3 protein, CDR3 DNA. The D gene is left open where the match is weak. Some rows have no size entry. The others give once, few or many, or a class for an expanded clone.

-	TRBJ1-3	-	TRBV6-5	CASSYDSSSGNTIYF	TGTGCCAGCAGTTACGACAGTTCCTCTGGAAACACCATATATTTT
-	TRBJ1-1	TRBD1	TRBV7-9	CASSSDRGDTEAFF	TGTGCCAGCAGCTCTGACAGGGGGGACACTGAAGCTTTCTTT
-	TRBJ1-2	TRBD1	TRBV6-5	CASRTRQGSDGYTF	TGTGCCAGCAGGACAAGACAGGGATCGGACGGCTACACCTTC
-	TRBJ2-7	-	TRBV4-1	CASSLRGSWGDYEQYF	TGCGCCAGCAGCCTCAGGGGGTCGTGGGGGGATTACGAGCAGTACTTC
once	TRBJ2-1	-	TRBV4-3	CASSQDSGSSYNEQFF	TGCGCCAGCAGCCAAGACTCGGGCAGCTCCTACAATGAGCAGTTCTTC
-	TRBJ2-1	TRBD2	TRBV4-3	CASSQLAGGEYNEQFF	TGCGCCAGCAGCCAACTAGCGGGAGGTGAATACAATGAGCAGTTCTTC
-	TRBJ1-6	-	TRBV27	CASSLPWPYNSPLHF	TGTGCCAGCAGCTTGCCTTGGCCTTATAATTCACCCCTCCACTTT
-	TRBJ2-5	TRBD2	TRBV27	CASSLGLAGGGEETQYF	TGTGCCAGCAGTCTCGGACTAGCGGGGGGGGGTGAGGAGACCCAGTACTTC
-	TRBJ2-7	-	TRBV27	CASSLSDPSYEQYF	TGTGCCAGCAGTTTATCCGACCCCTCCTACGAGCAGTACTTC
once	TRBJ2-2	-	TRBV11-2	CASSLDFRALNTGELFF	TGTGCCAGCAGCTTAGATTTTCGGGCGCTGAACACCGGGGAGCTGTTTTTT
once	TRBJ2-7	TRBD1	TRBV7-6	CASSPGTGTYEQYF	TGTGCCAGCAGCCCGGGGACAGGGACCTACGAGCAGTACTTC
-	TRBJ1-4	-	TRBV7-7	CASSLVEFNEKLFF	TGTGCTAGCAGCTTAGTGGAGTTTAATGAAAAACTGTTTTTT
-	TRBJ1-1	-	TRBV28	CASSPPEVYHTEAFF	TGTGCCAGCAGCCCCCCTGAAGTGTACCACACTGAAGCTTTCTTT
-	TRBJ1-2	-	TRBV27	CASSLSGQKFYGYTF	TGTGCCAGCAGTTTGTCAGGACAGAAGTTCTATGGCTACACCTTC
-	TRBJ1-2	-	TRBV5-1	CASSLGASIGGYTF	TGCGCCAGCAGCTTGGGCGCCTCGATTGGAGGCTACACCTTC
-	TRBJ2-7	-	TRBV6-1	CASRAREVVYEQYF	TGTGCCAGCAGAGCTCGAGAAGTCGTCTACGAGCAGTACTTC
-	TRBJ2-1	TRBD2	TRBV4-1	CASSPGLANNEQFF	TGCGCCAGCAGCCCGGGACTAGCGAACAATGAGCAGTTCTTC
-	TRBJ2-5	TRBD1	TRBV7-3	CASSLTADRGSERQGKTQYF	TGTGCCAGCAGCTTAACGGCGGACAGGGGTAGCGAGAGACAGGGTAAGACCCAGTACTTC
-	TRBJ1-1	-	TRBV5-1	CASSWGEGPTEAFF	TGCGCCAGCAGCTGGGGAGAGGGGCCCACTGAAGCTTTCTTT
-	TRBJ2-4	-	TRBV27	CASSLGWGIQYF	TGTGCCAGCAGTTTAGGTTGGGGCATTCAGTACTTC
-	TRBJ1-5	-	TRBV27	CASSFGGYQPQHF	TGTGCCAGCAGTTTCGGGGGATATCAGCCCCAGCATTTT
-	TRBJ2-2	-	TRBV5-1	CASSTRDTPNTGELFF	TGCGCCAGCAGCACGAGGGACACCCCGAACACCGGGGAGCTGTTTTTT
-	TRBJ2-1	-	TRBV29-1	CSVEDGLAYYNEQFF	TGCAGCGTTGAAGATGGCCTAGCGTATTACAATGAGCAGTTCTTC
once	TRBJ2-7	TRBD2	TRBV7-6	CASSPPFGTSGSGSYEQYF	TGTGCCAGCAGCCCGCCCTTTGGGACTAGCGGCTCTGGGTCCTACGAGCAGTACTTC
once	TRBJ2-7	-	TRBV28	CASSSHSTYEQYF	TGTGCCAGCAGCTCTCACTCGACCTACGAGCAGTACTTC